This T cell receptor beta chain was identified during a study of blood T cell repertoires in COVID-19. The CDR3 extends over 12 amino acids. Trimming pared 6 bases from V and 8 bases from J, leaving 10 bases between. From germline, CDR1 is SNHLY and CDR2 FYNNEI. Original analysis: Amplifying reference gene primers gave estimates of nucleated cell counts. Some clones are missing from TCRdb's copy, which holds only in-frame ones; the method was immunoSEQ multiplex PCR. The V and J calls and clone size were taken over from that table, and D and trimming were inferred from the DNA. The table lists 75,000 to 95,000 clones, more than 85% of them singletons. This clone was picked up one time.

The rearrangement uses TRBV2 and TRBJ1-4; D unresolved. The TCR originated in a man in his 60s with acute or convalescent COVID-19. Sequenced sample: peripheral blood. Here the CDR3 reads CASSGEGEKLFF. DNA for the CDR3: TGTGCCAGCAGCGGGGAGGGCGAAAAACTGTTTTTT.